These 17 T cell receptor beta chains were sequenced from one sample in a study of blood T cell repertoires in COVID-19. Measured with immunoSEQ multiplex PCR; TCRdb has only the in-frame clones, and not every one. Altogether 52,000 or so clones are present, nearly 85% being singletons, with the ten largest covering around 15%. Material: peripheral blood. These receptors were taken from a man aged 40-49 years with acute or convalescent COVID-19.

The CDR3 sequence: CATSAGTGRNHEKLFF. The CDR3 region has the DNA TGTGCCACCAGTGCCGGGACAGGGAGGAACCATGAAAAACTGTTTTTT. The chain couples TRBV24-1 to TRBJ1-4; 9 bases are shared with TRBD1. CDR1 is KGHDR, CDR2 SFDVKD, per germline. This CDR3 has 16 residues. Trimming cost V 5 bases and J 6 bases; bases outside gene matches: 9.

This clone was detected only a few times. The chain employs TRBV6-6 and TRBJ1-1; D gene unclear. Deletions cut 6 bases from V and 5 bases from J, with 10 bases between. Germline values: CDR1 MNHNY, CDR2 SVGAGI (reference sequence). The CDR3 has 12 amino acids. The CDR3 spells CASSGRLTEAFF. The CDR3 DNA sequence: TGTGCCAGCAGCGGAAGACTGACTGAAGCTTTCTTT.

V and J are TRBV2 and TRBJ2-1; 8 nucleotides match TRBD1. Trimming at V came to 4 bases and at J to 8 bases, leaving 7 bases not matched to a gene. Looked up from germline, CDR1 is SNHLY and CDR2 is FYNNEI. The CDR3 runs to 14 residues. In DNA form, the CDR3 reads TGTGCCAGCAGTGGCAGGACAGGGAGACATGAGCAGTTCTTC. It translates to CASSGRTGRHEQFF. Together with reference TRBV2 and TRBJ2-1, the CDR3 gives the full variable domain: EPEVTQTPSHQVTQMGQEVILRCVPISNHLYFYWYRQILGQKVEFLVSFYNNEISEKSEIFDDQFSVERPDGSNFTLKIRSTKLEDSAMYFCASSGRTGRHEQFFGPGTRLTVL.

The chain joins TRBV12-3 or TRBV12-4 to TRBJ2-7, with a possible D match to TRBD2 (5 bases). The length of the CDR3 is 11 residues. Trimming stripped 4 bases from V and 4 bases from J, with 5 bases between. Here the CDR3 DNA reads TGTGCCAGCAGTTCGGGGTACGAGCAGTACTTC. Protein sequence: CASSSGYEQYF.

J is TRBJ2-2 and V is TRBV24-1, with a possible D match to TRBD1 (5 bases). Trimming pared 6 bases from V and 1 base from J, leaving 5 bases between. CDR1 KGHDR and CDR2 SFDVKD come from the germline V gene. This CDR3 has 13 residues. The CDR3 here is CATSQGNTGELFF. The CDR3 DNA reads TGTGCCACCAGTCAGGGGAACACCGGGGAGCTGTTTTTT.

Comment on this clone: At the DNA level, this CDR3 is encoded by other sequences in the same sample as well. The CDR3 spells CASSPQTELNTEAFF. For the CDR3, the DNA is TGTGCCAGTAGTCCACAGACGGAACTTAACACTGAAGCTTTCTTT. The V call is TRBV19, the J call TRBJ1-1; D ambiguous. V was trimmed by 5 bases and J by 2 bases, leaving 15 bases between them. CDR3 length: 15 residues. CDR1 LNHDA and CDR2 SQIVND come from the germline V gene (reference sequence).

This chain uses TRBV9 with TRBJ2-6, with a weak D call TRBD1 (6 bases). The V gene lost 4 bases and the J gene lost 19 bases, with 21 bases spanning the gap. Germline loops: CDR1 SGDLS, CDR2 YYNGEE. This CDR3 comprises 13 residues. The CDR3 DNA sequence: TGTGCCAGCAGCACAGGACAGTCCTCTGCCCCCACTTTC. This sequence encodes CASSTGQSSAPTF.

This chain joins TRBV9 and TRBJ1-3, with D unresolved. Deletions cut 1 base from V and 3 bases from J, with 8 bases between. Germline-derived CDR1 and CDR2 are SGDLS and YYNGEE. CDR3 length equals 14 residues. The CDR3 coding sequence is TGTGCCAGCAGCGTAAACGGTGTTGGAAACACCATATATTTT. Translated, it gives CASSVNGVGNTIYF.

This chain uses TRBV19 with TRBJ1-5; 7 nucleotides agree with TRBD1. Trimming at V came to 7 bases and at J to 0 bases, leaving 9 bases not matched to a gene. There are 16 residues in the CDR3. Germline V gene data show CDR1 as LNHDA and CDR2 as SQIVND (reference sequence). The DNA of the CDR3 is TGTGCCAGTACCAATGAACAGGGGTATAGCAATCAGCCCCAGCATTTT. Translated, it gives CASTNEQGYSNQPQHF.

The chain carries TRBV9 and TRBJ2-2, with no clear D. V was shortened by 3 bases and J by 6 bases, with 12 bases between the two germline ends. Germline CDR1 SGDLS, CDR2 YYNGEE. The CDR3 extends over 14 amino acids. The CDR3 here is CASSGNVGSGELFF. The CDR3 coding sequence is TGTGCCAGCAGCGGAAATGTCGGGTCCGGGGAGCTGTTTTTT.

The V and J genes are TRBV19 and TRBJ1-2, with TRBD1 matching over 8 bases. Trimming removed 5 bases from V and 7 bases from J; junction bases left unmatched: 18. Germline CDR1 reads LNHDA; CDR2 reads SQIVND (reference sequence). The CDR3 sequence is 17 residues long. In nucleotides, the CDR3 is TGTGCCAGTAGTGACCGACGTTCGACAGGGGATAGCCTTGGCTACACCTTC. This codes for CASSDRRSTGDSLGYTF.

This sequence joins TRBV7-9 and TRBJ2-3; the match to TRBD2 covers 10 bases. Unmatched junction bases numbered 3, after V lost 6 bases and J lost 0 bases. The CDR3 consists of 15 residues. The V gene's germline CDR1 is SEHNR and CDR2 FQNEAQ (reference sequence). In nucleotides, the CDR3 is TGTGCCAGCAGACTAGCGGGACCTAGCACAGATACGCAGTATTTT. Its protein is CASRLAGPSTDTQYF.

The chain links TRBV18 to TRBJ1-6; no clear D gene. CDR1 KGHSH and CDR2 LQKENI come from the germline V gene. Trimming removed 0 bases at V and 8 bases at J, with 11 bases between. This CDR3 spans 15 amino acids. CDR3: CASSPPRVSDSPLHF. In DNA, the CDR3 is TGTGCCAGCTCACCACCGAGGGTTTCGGATTCACCCCTCCACTTT.

The chain couples TRBV12-1 to TRBJ1-2. TRBV12-1 is marked as a pseudogene. CDR3 length: 16 amino acids. This chain's CDR3 is CASSPGGRRDWCGYTF. CDR3 DNA sequence: TGTGCCAGCAGCCCCGGCGGACGGCGGGATTGGTGCGGCTACACCTTC.

The V call is TRBV9, the J call TRBJ2-5; 8 bases fit TRBD2. The CDR3 runs 17 residues. Germline V gene data show CDR1 as SGDLS and CDR2 as YYNGEE. The V gene end was trimmed by 4 bases and the J gene end by 5 bases; junction bases not matched to a gene: 16. CDR3 sequence: CASSPEKRGGNLETQYF. The CDR3 DNA sequence: TGTGCCAGCAGCCCGGAAAAACGGGGGGGTAATTTGGAGACCCAGTACTTC.

This chain connects TRBV6-5 to TRBJ1-6; TRBD1 aligns across 9 bases. Germline-derived CDR1 and CDR2 are MNHEY and SVGAGI. The CDR3 is 15 amino acids. J was trimmed by 6 bases and V by 4 bases; bases with no gene match: 4. CDR3 residues: CASSLRQGGNSPLHF. As DNA, the CDR3 is TGTGCCAGCAGTTTGCGACAGGGGGGTAATTCACCCCTCCACTTT.

The chain carries TRBV6-5 and TRBJ1-5; possible D gene TRBD1, 6 bases. Trimming stripped 8 bases from V and 7 bases from J, with 15 bases between. The CDR3 sequence is 13 residues long. Germline CDR1 MNHEY, CDR2 SVGAGI. The CDR3 bases are TGTGCCAGCGGCAGGGGTCCAGAGCAGCCCCAGCATTTT. Residues: CASGRGPEQPQHF.